This paragraph covers one T cell receptor (beta chain) sequence. This entry is derived from a study of T cell responses to AZD1222 COVID-19 vaccine. This CDR3 region has 15 residues. Trimming shortened V by 5 bases and J by 2 bases, and 15 bases separated the two germline ends. From germline, CDR1 is LNHDA and CDR2 SQIVND (reference sequence). TCRdb's copy holds only in-frame clones and misses some; the assay was immunoSEQ multiplex PCR. There are nearly 95,000 clones in the sample; approximately 92% occur only once, and roughly 2.4% lies in the top ten. Investigators merged groups given second doses at roughly 4 or roughly 12 weeks.

The J gene is TRBJ1-1, the V gene TRBV19, with D possibly TRBD1 on 5 matching bases. The sample consisted of peripheral blood, taken 28 days after the second AZD1222 dose. This clonotype originated in an adult who received the AZD1222 COVID-19 vaccine. CDR3 DNA sequence: TGTGCCAGTAGTCCGCGAACAGGACCAAACACTGAAGCTTTCTTT. Residues: CASSPRTGPNTEAFF.